Only one count was recorded for the clone carrying this TCR beta chain. The data originate from a study of blood T cell repertoires in COVID-19. Study-level information: The samples span acute and convalescent COVID-19 from the United States, Italy and Spain. In each case, the material was cDNA or gDNA derived from T cells, B-cell-depleted T cells, or PBMCs.

Looked up from germline, CDR1 is SGHDT and CDR2 is YYEEEE. The CDR3 is 14 amino acids. Germline trimming cut 4 bases from V and 8 bases from J; bases unmatched to any gene: 11. The authors' processing: Estimation of nucleated cell counts was performed using reference gene primer amplification. TCRdb keeps only in-frame clones here, not all; method: immunoSEQ multiplex PCR. V, J and clone size are those of that table, while D and trimming were read from the DNA. Counted here are 100,000 to 150,000 clones, over 70% occurring once; the ten biggest clones make up roughly 5.5%. The receptor's source is a man aged 80 or over with active or convalescent COVID-19. V is TRBV5-6 and J is TRBJ1-2; 7 bases agree with TRBD1. The sequenced sample was peripheral blood. Here the CDR3 reads CASSPWDRKSGYTF. The DNA for the CDR3 is TGTGCCAGCAGCCCCTGGGACAGAAAGAGCGGCTACACCTTC.